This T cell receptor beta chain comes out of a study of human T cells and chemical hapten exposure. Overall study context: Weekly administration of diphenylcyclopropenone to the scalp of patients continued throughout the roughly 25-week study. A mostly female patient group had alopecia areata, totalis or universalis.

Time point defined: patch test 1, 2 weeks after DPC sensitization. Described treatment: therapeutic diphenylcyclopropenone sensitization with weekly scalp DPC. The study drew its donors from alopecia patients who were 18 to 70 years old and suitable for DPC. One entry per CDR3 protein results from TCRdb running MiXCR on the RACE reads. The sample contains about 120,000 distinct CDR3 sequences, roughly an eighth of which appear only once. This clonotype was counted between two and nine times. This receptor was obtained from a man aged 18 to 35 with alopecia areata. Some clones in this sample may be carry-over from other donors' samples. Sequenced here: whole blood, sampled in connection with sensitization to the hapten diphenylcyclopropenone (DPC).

The CDR3 coding sequence is TGTGCCAGCAGTTACCTGGGACTACAGGGAAACACCATATATTTT. It encodes CASSYLGLQGNTIYF. V is TRBV6-5 and J is TRBJ1-3, with TRBD1 as a possible D gene (5 bases). The CDR3 extends over 15 amino acids. Germline V CDR1 and CDR2: MNHEY, SVGAGI. Trimming pared 2 bases from V and 4 bases from J, leaving 12 bases between.